The 2 T cell receptor beta chains listed next were all sequenced from one sample in a study of beta chain features in type 1 diabetes. Sequenced material consisted of expressed TCRB transcripts (all of the isolated RNA was reverse transcribed). Libraries were prepared by immunoSEQ multiplex PCR; TCRdb keeps only in-frame clonotypes and omits some of them. The data show about 150,000 clones, under 9.5% seen once. The sample comprised central memory CD4+ T cells from blood. All receptors come from a man aged 18-30 years in good health.

This clone was observed at least ten times. The gene calls are TRBV2 and TRBJ2-7; D remains unclear. Trimming removed 7 bases at V and 5 bases at J, with 18 bases between. Germline loops: CDR1 SNHLY, CDR2 FYNNEI. The length of the CDR3 is 14 residues. CDR3 sequence (DNA): TGTGCCAGCAAGTCCGGCGTCCCTCGGGACGAGCAGTACTTC. The encoded protein is CASKSGVPRDEQYF.

This clone was observed a handful of times. The rearrangement joins TRBV5-1 to TRBJ2-1; TRBD2 agrees at 10 bases. Germline trimming cut 9 bases from V and 5 bases from J; bases unmatched to any gene: 11. The CDR3 runs to 15 residues. Germline V CDR1 and CDR2: SGHRS, YFSETQ. The CDR3 protein is CATSNSGGRHNEQFF. DNA for the CDR3: TGCGCCACCTCAAATAGCGGGGGGCGACACAATGAGCAGTTCTTC. The full variable domain, its missing parts supplied by reference TRBV5-1 and TRBJ2-1, is KAGVTQTPRYLIKTRGQQVTLSCSPISGHRSVSWYQQTPGQGLQFLFEYFSETQRNKGNFPGRFSGRQFSNSRSEMNVSTLELGDSALYLCATSNSGGRHNEQFFGPGTRLTVL.